This is a list of T cell receptor beta chains from one sample in a study of Tregs in tolerant kidney transplant recipients. The repertoire was sequenced with immunoSEQ multiplex PCR; TCRdb's copy has only in-frame clones and lacks some. The sample shows about 8,300 clones, approximately 30% of them seen only once. Their antigens are not known. The source material was CD8+ T cells from blood cultured with allogeneic cells, sampled before the transplant. Receptor source: a human patient who received a combined kidney and bone marrow transplant. CDR3s include the opening cysteine and the closing phenylalanine or tryptophan. The D gene is left open where the match is weak. Clone sizes are given selectively: once, few, many, or a class where the clone is expanded.

>TRBV7-6|few|TRBJ1-2|.
TGTGCCAGCAGCTTAGTCACAGAGTATGGCTACACCTTC
CASSLVTEYGYTF
>TRBV19|.|TRBJ1-2|TRBD1
TGTGCCAGTTACGGGACAGGGTCGTTTTTCTATGGCTACACCTTC
CASYGTGSFFYGYTF
>TRBV6-1|few|TRBJ2-7|.
TGTGTTATTTACAAAAAGGAGACGGCATACGAGCAGTACTTC
CVIYKKETAYEQYF
>TRBV5-4|few|TRBJ2-5|.
TGCGCCAGCAGCCAAGTAGTAATGTTCGCGGGGCTACAAGAGACCCAGTACTTC
CASSQVVMFAGLQETQYF
>TRBV4-1|.|TRBJ2-7|TRBD2
TGTGCCAGCAGCCCGACTAGCGGGGCCGCCTACGAGCAGTACTTC
CASSPTSGAAYEQYF
>TRBV7-2|.|TRBJ2-2|.
TGTGCCAGCAGCTGGCTTATAACCGGGGAGCTGTTTTTT
CASSWLITGELFF
>TRBV4-1|.|TRBJ2-6|.
TGCGCCAGCAGCCAGACACCCTCAGGGGCTGGGGCCAACGTCCTGACTTTC
CASSQTPSGAGANVLTF
>TRBV27|.|TRBJ2-1|TRBD2
TGTGCCAGCAGTTACCTACTAGCGGGGGGGTCGAATGAGCAGTTCTTC
CASSYLLAGGSNEQFF
>TRBV11-3|medium-sized|TRBJ1-1|TRBD1
TGTGCCAGCAGCTACAGGGGCATGAACACTGAAGCTTTCTTT
CASSYRGMNTEAFF
>TRBV4-1|few|TRBJ2-3|.
TGCGCCAGCAGCCAAGATCCAGTGGGCACAGATACGCAGTATTTT
CASSQDPVGTDTQYF
>TRBV18|.|TRBJ1-6|TRBD1
TGTGCCAGCTCACCACAGGCAGGGGGCTTAAATAATTCCCCCCTCCACTTT
CASSPQAGGLNNSPLHF
>TRBV21-1|.|TRBJ1-6|.
TGTGCCAGCAGCAAAGGACAGGGTTCTAATTCCCCCCTCCACTTT
CASSKGQGSNSPLHF
>TRBV30|.|TRBJ1-6|.
TGTGCCTGGAGTACCAGGGCTAGGGATTCACCCCTCCACTTT
CAWSTRARDSPLHF
>TRBV7-9|medium-sized|TRBJ1-2|.
TGTGCCAGCAGCCACGGACAGCGCAACTATGGCTACACCTTC
CASSHGQRNYGYTF
>TRBV7-9|.|TRBJ2-7|.
TGTGCCAGCAGCGAATATACGACAGACATCGGGCAGTACTTC
CASSEYTTDIGQYF
>TRBV7-9|few|TRBJ2-7|.
TGTGCCAGCAGCCTCTCCTACGAGCAGTACTTC
CASSLSYEQYF
>TRBV4-3|.|TRBJ2-3|TRBD2
TGCGCCAGCAGCCAAGGGGGCGGGAGGGCAGATACGCAGTATTTT
CASSQGGGRADTQYF
>TRBV27|.|TRBJ2-7|.
TGTGCCAGCAGTTTAGCGGGGTTCACCCCCATCCCCTACGAGCAGTACTTC
CASSLAGFTPIPYEQYF
>TRBV28|few|TRBJ2-2|TRBD1
TGTGCCAGCAGTGACCTAACCGGGACAGGGCCCACCCGGGAGCTGTTTTTT
CASSDLTGTGPTRELFF
>TRBV28|few|TRBJ1-2|TRBD1
TGTGCCAGCAGTTCCACCCGGACAGGAAGGTATGGCTACACCTTC
CASSSTRTGRYGYTF
>TRBV2|once|TRBJ2-1|TRBD2
TGTGCCAGCGGGTTAGCGGGAGGGCCCAATGAGCAGTTCTTC
CASGLAGGPNEQFF
>TRBV4-1|few|TRBJ2-1|TRBD2
TGCGCCAGCAGCCTCAGGGGTCCTGGACTAGCTGGGGCTGAGCAGTTCTTC
CASSLRGPGLAGAEQFF